This TCR beta chain was found in a study of blood T cell repertoires in COVID-19. Study-level information: The analysed material was cDNA or gDNA that came from T cells, B-cell-depleted T cells, or PBMCs.

Sequencing was performed with immunoSEQ multiplex PCR; in TCRdb, only in-frame clones are kept and a portion is missing. Of about 400,000 clones listed, more than 75% are singletons. Participants, about 18 to 100 years old, spanned about two dozen US areas. Cohort assignment relied on participant-reported clinical history. Two negative PCRs, clearance, or symptom resolution had been documented for recovered Cohort 3 donors. The clonotype comes from a woman aged 45-65 years who had recovered from COVID-19. Sequenced input: PBMCs or T cells enriched from blood (not recorded which).

The CDR3 loop reads CASSLEDSSGNTIYF. The CDR3 DNA sequence: TGTGCCAGCAGCTTAGAGGACAGCAGTGGAAACACCATATATTTT. J is TRBJ1-3 and V is TRBV7-6, with a possible D match to TRBD1 (6 bases). Germline V gene data show CDR1 as SGHVS and CDR2 as FNYEAQ. The CDR3 extends over 15 amino acids. V lost 1 base, J lost 3 bases, and 10 bases lay in between. Together with reference TRBV7-6 and TRBJ1-3, the CDR3 gives the full variable domain: GAGVSQSPRYKVTKRGQDVALRCDPISGHVSLYWYRQALGQGPEFLTYFNYEAQQDKSGLPNDRFSAERPEGSISTLTIQRTEQRDSAMYRCASSLEDSSGNTIYFGEGSWLTVV.